A selection of T cell receptor beta chains follows, all from one sample in a study of regulatory T cells in long-lasting Graves disease. TCRdb used MiXCR to reprocess the multiplex PCR reads, holding one entry per CDR3 protein. The repertoire holds fewer than 650,000 distinct CDR3 sequences, with roughly 15% as singletons. These data were also filed under a second study, of T cells in Graves' hyperthyroidism and ophthalmopathy.

The source material was peripheral blood mononuclear cells (PBMCs), sampled at new diagnosis, from a patient treated with antithyroid drugs. The receptors derive from a man aged 18 to 29 with Graves disease. The CDR3 runs from the conserved cysteine through the conserved F or W.

v_call	cdr3_aa
TRBV12-3/TRBV12-4	CASSLSLVYAEAFF
TRBV29-1	CSAGARHLNEQFF
TRBV24-1	CATSDITPRTGATGQQFF
TRBV7-9	CASSLPGQDTDTQYF
TRBV29-1	CSVWGDGSYEQYF
TRBV28	CASSLGQWSSYEQYF
TRBV6-1	CASSEGAIRTDTQYF
TRBV7-9	CASSLGAANYGYTF
TRBV5-1	CASSSTQTGAEAFF
TRBV12-3/TRBV12-4	CASSLLQGRVNTEAFF
TRBV20-1	CSASTGGASSYNEQFF
TRBV20-1	CSARDHARGLETQYF
TRBV6-1	CASSALNYGYTF
TRBV12-3/TRBV12-4	CASRSTSAGELFF
TRBV7-9	CASSLGDRPYEQYF
TRBV5-1	CASSFDSFSGNTIYF
TRBV20-1	CSAYRGQLSYEQYF
TRBV10-1	CASSEKRAGLNNEQFF
TRBV5-6	CASRPQSGVGEQFF
TRBV3-1	CASSQRPTAGPQPQHF
TRBV27	CASSSLQGSGSNQPQHF
TRBV27	CASFLRGVNTEAFF
TRBV7-2	CASSFPGMATRIGQYF
TRBV19	CASSIPSGTLFNEQFF
TRBV28	CASSSPPLPYEQYF
TRBV30	CASDYPYEQYF
TRBV24-1	CATSDLRQGASPGNYEQYF
TRBV6-2/TRBV6-3	CASRPGLFSGNTIYF
TRBV5-1	CASSLRLAGNTGELFF
TRBV4-1	CASQKGGTRGKWNEQFF
TRBV12-5	CASGLGPGTSGRETQYF
TRBV7-3	CASSLTTGGNNEQFF
TRBV11-2	CASSPRGGGAGGWSSYNEQFF
TRBV7-9	CASSLVGTRENQPQHF
TRBV7-9	CASSSDRAPTEQYF
TRBV12-3/TRBV12-4	CASSHGLGYPNEQFF
TRBV5-1	CASSLKLGTNTEAFF
TRBV29-1	CSVSAGLAYEQYF
TRBV6-1	CASSRGGSKAFF
TRBV27	CASSLSSGRAYHEQYF
TRBV20-1	CSASSPGWETQYF
TRBV24-1	CATSDPNLGKRANTGELFF